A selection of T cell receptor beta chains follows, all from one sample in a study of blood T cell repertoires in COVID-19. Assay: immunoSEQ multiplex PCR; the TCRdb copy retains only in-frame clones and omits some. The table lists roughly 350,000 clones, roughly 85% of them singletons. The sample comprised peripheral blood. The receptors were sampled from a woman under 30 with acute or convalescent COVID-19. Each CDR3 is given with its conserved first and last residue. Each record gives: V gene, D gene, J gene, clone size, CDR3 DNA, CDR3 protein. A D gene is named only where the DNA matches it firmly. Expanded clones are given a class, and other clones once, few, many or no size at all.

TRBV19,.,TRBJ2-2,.,TGTGCCAGTAGTCCCCAAGGAGGGGGCAACACCGGGGAGCTGTTTTTT,CASSPQGGGNTGELFF
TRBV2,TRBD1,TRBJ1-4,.,TGTGCCAGCGATGACAGGGAAGATGAAAAACTGTTTTTT,CASDDREDEKLFF
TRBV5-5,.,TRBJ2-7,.,TGTGCCAGCAGCTTGGGTGGCGGGGTTATCGAGCAGTACTTC,CASSLGGGVIEQYF
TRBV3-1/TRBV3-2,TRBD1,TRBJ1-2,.,TGTGCCAGCAGCCTTTTAGCCTTACAGGGGAATGGCTACACCTTC,CASSLLALQGNGYTF
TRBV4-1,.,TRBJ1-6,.,TGCGCCAGCAGCCAAGCGGGTAGCTCCTATAATTCACCCCTCCACTTT,CASSQAGSSYNSPLHF
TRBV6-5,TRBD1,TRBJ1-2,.,TGTGCCAGCAGACGTACAGGGGTTGATGGCTACACCTTC,CASRRTGVDGYTF
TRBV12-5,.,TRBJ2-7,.,TGTGCTAGTGGTTTCCGAGACGAGCAGTACTTC,CASGFRDEQYF
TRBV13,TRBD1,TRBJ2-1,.,TGTGCCAGCAGCGCGGACAGGGCCCCGGAGCAGTTCTTC,CASSADRAPEQFF
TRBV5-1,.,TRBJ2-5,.,TGCGCCAGCAGCTTGGCGGGGACTTCTGAAGAGACCCAGTACTTC,CASSLAGTSEETQYF
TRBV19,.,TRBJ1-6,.,TGTGCCGTCCCAAGGGGAAAAACCCCCCGGGATTCACCCCTCCACTTT,CAVPRGKTPRDSPLHF
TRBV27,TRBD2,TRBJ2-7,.,TGTGCCAGCACTGGCGGGGGGCCGTACGAGCAGTACTTC,CASTGGGPYEQYF
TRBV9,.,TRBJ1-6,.,TGTGCCAGCAGCCACGTGGGGGGGGTCTCACCCCTCCACTTT,CASSHVGGVSPLHF
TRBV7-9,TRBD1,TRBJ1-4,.,TGTGCCAGCAGCCCGAGGACAGGTGGGAGGGAAAAACTGTTTTTT,CASSPRTGGREKLFF
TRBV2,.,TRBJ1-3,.,TGTGCCAGCAGTGAACAACAGGCCTCTGGAAACACCATATATTTT,CASSEQQASGNTIYF
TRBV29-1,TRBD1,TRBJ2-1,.,TGCAGCGTGGAGACAGGGGCGAATGAGCAGTTCTTC,CSVETGANEQFF
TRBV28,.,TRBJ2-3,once,TGTGCCAGCAGTCGGAGCACAGATACGCAGTATTTT,CASSRSTDTQYF
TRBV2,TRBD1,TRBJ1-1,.,TGTGCCAGCAGTGAAGCCCCCCACAGGGGGAGGGCTGAAGCTTTCTTT,CASSEAPHRGRAEAFF
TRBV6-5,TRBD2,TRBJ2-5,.,TGTGCCAGCAGTCGGAGCGGGGGGGAGACCCAGTACTTC,CASSRSGGETQYF
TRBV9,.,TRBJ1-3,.,TGTGCCAGCAGCGTAGGGTCTAATCCCGAAAACACCATATATTTT,CASSVGSNPENTIYF
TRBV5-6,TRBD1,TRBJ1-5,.,TGTGCCAGCAGCTTGGGACAGGGGGGCAATCAGCCCCAGCATTTT,CASSLGQGGNQPQHF
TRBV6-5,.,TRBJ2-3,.,TGTGCCAGCAGACCTACGAGGCTCGGCACAGATACGCAGTATTTT,CASRPTRLGTDTQYF
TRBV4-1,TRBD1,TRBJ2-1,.,TGCGCCAGCAGCCATTCACAGGGGACCTCCTACAATGAGCAGTTCTTC,CASSHSQGTSYNEQFF
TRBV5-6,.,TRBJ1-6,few,TGTGCCAGCAGCTTTTTCACAGGGTTGAGTAATTCACCCCTCCACTTT,CASSFFTGLSNSPLHF
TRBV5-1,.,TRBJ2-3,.,TGCGCCAGCAGCTTGGCCGATAGCGGCCCGTCGAGGGATACGCAGTATTTT,CASSLADSGPSRDTQYF
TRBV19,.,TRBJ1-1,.,TGTGCCAGTAGTATAGAGACATTGACGAGCACTGAAGCTTTCTTT,CASSIETLTSTEAFF
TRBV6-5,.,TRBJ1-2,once,TGTGCCAGCAGCCCCAGGGTTGGTGGGGGCTACACCTTC,CASSPRVGGGYTF
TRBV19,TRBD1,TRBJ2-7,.,TGTGCCAGTAGTATAGGCGCTGGGACAGAATCCTACGAGCAGTACTTC,CASSIGAGTESYEQYF
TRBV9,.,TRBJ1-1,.,TGTGCCAGCAGCGTAGAAGGAAGGGGTGGCACTGAAGCTTTCTTT,CASSVEGRGGTEAFF
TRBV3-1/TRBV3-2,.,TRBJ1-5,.,TGTGCCAGCAGCCAAGATGCGAGAAGCAATCAGCCCCAGCATTTT,CASSQDARSNQPQHF
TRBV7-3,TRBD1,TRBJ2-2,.,TGTGCCAGCAGCTTTACAGGGGGGAACACCGGGGAGCTGTTTTTT,CASSFTGGNTGELFF
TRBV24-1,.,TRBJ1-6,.,TGTGCCACCAGCAATAAACTCAGACAGGCCTATAATTCACCCCTCCACTTT,CATSNKLRQAYNSPLHF
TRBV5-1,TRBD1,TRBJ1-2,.,TGCGCCAGCAGCTCTGAAGGGCAGGGGGTAAATGGCTACACCTTC,CASSSEGQGVNGYTF
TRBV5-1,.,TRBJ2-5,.,TGCGCCAGCAGCTTTGGGTCCCAAAGGGTCGTCACAGGGCCCCAAGAGACCCAGTACTTC,CASSFGSQRVVTGPQETQYF
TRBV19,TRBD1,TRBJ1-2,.,TGTGCCAGTAGTATATCGGACAGGGGCGACTATTATGGCTACACCTTC,CASSISDRGDYYGYTF
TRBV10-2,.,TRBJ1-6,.,TGCGCCAGCATCCTCAACCCAGGGGAAGGGGGTTCACCCCTCCACTTT,CASILNPGEGGSPLHF
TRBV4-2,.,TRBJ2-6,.,TGTGCCAGCAGCCAAGGCGGAACTGGGGCCAACGTCCTGACTTTC,CASSQGGTGANVLTF
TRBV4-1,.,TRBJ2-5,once,TGCGCCAGCAGATCCACCTACGAGGAGACCCAGTACTTC,CASRSTYEETQYF
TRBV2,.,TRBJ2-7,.,TGTGCCAGCAGGGGGGGACTGGCGGAAGAAGAGCAGTACTTC,CASRGGLAEEEQYF
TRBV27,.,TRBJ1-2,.,TGTGCCAGCAGTCCGAGGGGGGGATATGGCTACACCTTC,CASSPRGGYGYTF
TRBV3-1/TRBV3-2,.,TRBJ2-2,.,TGTGCCAGCAGCCCATATGACAGGAACACCGGGGAGCTGTTTTTT,CASSPYDRNTGELFF
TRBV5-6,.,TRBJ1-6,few,TGTGCCAGCAGCTCTACAGTTAGTCATTCACCCCTCCACTTT,CASSSTVSHSPLHF
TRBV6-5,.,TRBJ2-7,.,TGTGCCAGCAACGTTAGATCGACCGGAGACGAGCAGTACTTC,CASNVRSTGDEQYF
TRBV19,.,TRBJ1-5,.,TGTGCCAGTAGTATGGGGGGGAAAAGTCAGCCCCAGCATTTT,CASSMGGKSQPQHF
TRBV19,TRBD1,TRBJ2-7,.,TGTGCCAGTAGTATTACGGGGACAGGGCTCTCCTACGAGCAGTACTTC,CASSITGTGLSYEQYF